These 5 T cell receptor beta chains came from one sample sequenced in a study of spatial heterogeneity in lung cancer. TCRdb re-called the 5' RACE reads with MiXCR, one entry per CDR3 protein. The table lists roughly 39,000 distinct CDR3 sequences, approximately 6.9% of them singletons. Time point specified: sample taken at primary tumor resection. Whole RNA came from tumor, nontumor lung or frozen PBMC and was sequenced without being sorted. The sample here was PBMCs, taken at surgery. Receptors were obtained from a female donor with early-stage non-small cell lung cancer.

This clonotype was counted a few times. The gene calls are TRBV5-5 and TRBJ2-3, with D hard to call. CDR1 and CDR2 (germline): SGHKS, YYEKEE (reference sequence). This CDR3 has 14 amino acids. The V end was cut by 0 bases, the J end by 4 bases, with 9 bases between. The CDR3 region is CASSLGRIPDTQYF. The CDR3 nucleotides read TGTGCCAGCAGCTTGGGTAGGATACCAGATACGCAGTATTTT.

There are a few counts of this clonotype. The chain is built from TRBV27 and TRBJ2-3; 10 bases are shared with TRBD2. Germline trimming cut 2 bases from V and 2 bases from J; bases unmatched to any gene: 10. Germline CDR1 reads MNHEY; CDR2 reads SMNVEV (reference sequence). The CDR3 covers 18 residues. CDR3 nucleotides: TGTGCCAGCAGTTTACGAAAGCGGGGGGGTCCTGTCACAGATACGCAGTATTTT. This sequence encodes CASSLRKRGGPVTDTQYF.

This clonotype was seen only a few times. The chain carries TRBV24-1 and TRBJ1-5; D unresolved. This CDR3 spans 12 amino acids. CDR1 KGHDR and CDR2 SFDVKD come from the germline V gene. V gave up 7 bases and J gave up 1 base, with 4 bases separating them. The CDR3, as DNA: TGTGCCACCAGCGACAGCAATCAGCCCCAGCATTTT. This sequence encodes CATSDSNQPQHF.

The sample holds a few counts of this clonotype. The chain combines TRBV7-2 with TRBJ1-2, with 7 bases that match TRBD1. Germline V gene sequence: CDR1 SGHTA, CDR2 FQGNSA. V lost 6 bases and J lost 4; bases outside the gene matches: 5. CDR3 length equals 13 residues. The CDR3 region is CASSVQGRYGYTF. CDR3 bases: TGTGCCAGCAGTGTACAGGGGCGCTATGGCTACACCTTC.

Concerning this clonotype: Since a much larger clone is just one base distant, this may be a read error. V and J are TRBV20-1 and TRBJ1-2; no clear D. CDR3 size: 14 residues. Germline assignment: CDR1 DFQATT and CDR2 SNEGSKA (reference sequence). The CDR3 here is CSARVRGTNYGHTF. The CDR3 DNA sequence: TGCAGTGCTAGGGTACGGGGTACTAACTATGGCCACACCTTC.